This TCR beta chain was sequenced during a study of cytotoxic CD8 clonotypes in ibrutinib-treated CLL (dated by TCRdb to the early 2020s). General notes on the study: The cohort included about 15 treatment-naive and 11 relapsed/refractory patients; about 18 were IGHV unmutated. Of the 85 to 95 participants in the trial, about two dozen had longitudinal samples available. Partial responses were observed in about 24 patients and complete responses in 2; after a median follow-up of roughly 72 months, remission was maintained in approximately 15 patients and progression was observed in around twelve. All remission and progressive disease samples were collected while patients were still receiving ibrutinib. Cryopreserved peripheral blood mononuclear cells were obtained before treatment, at response, and at either sustained remission or disease progression. The response samples were drawn at a median of approximately 11 months into treatment, with a range of about 6 to 40 months. On average, each sample had 255,043 productive templates and almost 95,000 productive rearrangements.

Worth noting for this clone: What antigen it recognizes has not been identified. No base quality values were provided; no much bigger clone lies one nucleotide off.

Broader findings and caveats from the paper: Public clonotypes were rare and either contracted or stayed stable during treatment, and the rise in clonality at ibrutinib response reflected the expansion of private clonotypes. At baseline, clonality was higher than in age-matched healthy donors and showed a strong correlation with circulating CD8+ T-cell counts. Sampling times were not matched between sustained-remission and progressing patients, and lymph node repertoires were not studied. An increase in clonality was observed at ibrutinib response, with clonality remaining stable during sustained remission and falling back toward baseline at progression.

Sample time point, as interpreted from the label and publication: less than 30 months on ibrutinib. For TCR beta library preparation, roughly 2 micrograms of genomic DNA were extracted from the cryopreserved PBMCs. High-throughput TCR beta sequencing was performed on longitudinal blood samples from CLL patients receiving ibrutinib monotherapy. The patients were enrolled in a single-center, open-label phase 2 trial of ibrutinib monotherapy. On a MiSeq, deep resolution sequencing aimed for a depth between 1 in 1 million and 1 in 200,000 T cells, with each clonotype covered 10x on average. TCR beta libraries were generated with the immunoSEQ hsTCRB Kit. In the paper's pipeline: Data were analyzed with ImmunoSEQ Data Assistant and ImmunoSEQ Analyzer, with V, D and J genes assigned per IMGT definitions. Clonality, with values ranging from 0 to 1, was calculated as one minus the normalized Shannon entropy of productive rearrangement frequencies. Only overrepresented clonotypes making up at least 0.05% of each patient's repertoire were included in the public clonotype analysis. Approximately 12 age-matched healthy donor repertoires from immuneACCESS were used as controls for clonality. Held by TCRdb, this immuneACCESS table contains in-frame sequences only and omits some clones. Under half of the omission traces to an unresolved V gene where checked; the cause of the rest is unknown. The V and J calls and the clone size are those of that table, but D and trimming were determined from the DNA. The sample data list over 95,000 clones, and approximately 58% of these were observed just once. The top ten clonotypes cover roughly 35% of the sample.

CDR1 is given as LGHNA and CDR2 as YNFKEQ, both from the germline V gene. V is cut back by 1 base and J by 2 bases, with 6 bases in the junction unmatched. The CDR3, cysteine through phenylalanine, is 16 amino acids long. Solely the CDR3 DNA is kept, with 48 bases framed from the first base. This receptor was obtained from a human donor with chronic lymphocytic leukemia. This sequence uses TRBV4-2 and TRBJ2-7; 9 bases in between match TRBD2. The sample was PBMCs, taken after 24 months of ibrutinib treatment. The CDR3 region has the sequence CASSQGISGGTYEQYF. The nucleotide sequence reads as follows: TGTGCCAGCAGCCAAGGCATTAGCGGGGGCACCTACGAGCAGTACTTC.